This passage covers 6 T cell receptor beta chains from one sample sequenced in a study of PD-L1 blockade in urothelial cancer. Using immunoSEQ multiplex PCR, the repertoire was profiled, and TCRdb retains in-frame clones only, with some absent. This table holds 50,000 or so clones, approximately 83% found once. Source: PBMCs, taken around atezolizumab (anti-PD-L1) treatment. The receptors were gathered from a man aged 55 to 69 with urothelial cancer.

The CDR3 protein is CASSLGANYGYTF. In DNA, the CDR3 is TGTGCCAGCAGCTTGGGAGCTAACTATGGCTACACCTTC. The rearrangement uses TRBV5-6 and TRBJ1-2; no clear D gene. Germline V lookup: CDR1 SGHDT, CDR2 YYEEEE. V was trimmed by 0 bases and J by 0 bases, leaving 3 bases between them. The CDR3 is 13 amino acids.

This rearrangement joins TRBV2 to TRBJ1-3; D remains ambiguous. CDR1 and CDR2 (germline): SNHLY, FYNNEI. The CDR3 is made up of 13 amino acids. V lost 3 bases and J 2 bases, leaving 5 bases between the germline ends. The CDR3 DNA follows: TGTGCCAGCAGTGATAATACTGGAAACACCATATATTTT. Amino acid sequence: CASSDNTGNTIYF.

V is TRBV14 and J is TRBJ2-3; 9 positions match TRBD2. J gave up 7 bases and V 3 bases, and 8 bases lay outside the gene matches. Germline loops: CDR1 SGHDN, CDR2 FVKESK. This CDR3 has 15 residues. This CDR3 reads CASSHGRGGQNTQYF. Here the CDR3 DNA reads TGTGCCAGCAGCCACGGGCGGGGGGGCCAAAATACGCAGTATTTT.

The chain is built from TRBV5-8 and TRBJ2-3, with D possibly TRBD2 on 5 matching bases. The germline CDR1 and CDR2 sequences are SGHTS and YDEGEE. V was clipped by 2 bases and J by 3 bases, with 7 bases between them. CDR3 length: 13 amino acids. The CDR3 reads CASSFGRTDTQYF. In DNA, the CDR3 is TGTGCCAGCAGCTTTGGGAGAACAGATACGCAGTATTTT.

This clone occurred a few times. The chain has TRBV7-9 and TRBJ2-6; 8 positions match TRBD1. CDR1 is SEHNR, CDR2 FQNEAQ, per germline (reference sequence). V was pared by 5 bases and J by 2 bases, with 14 bases of the junction left unmatched. The CDR3 extends over 19 amino acids. CDR3 region: CASSRQGSLFSTGANVLTF. CDR3 DNA: TGTGCCAGCAGCCGACAGGGGAGTCTATTCTCTACTGGGGCCAACGTCCTGACTTTC.

This chain connects TRBV18 to TRBJ1-2, with a possible D match to TRBD1 (5 bases). Germline CDR1 reads KGHSH; CDR2 reads LQKENI. The CDR3 covers 14 residues. The V gene lost 3 bases and the J gene lost 1 base, with 9 bases spanning the gap. CDR3 nucleotide sequence: TGTGCCAGCTCACCCCAGGGTAGTAACTATGGCTACACCTTC. The encoded protein is CASSPQGSNYGYTF.